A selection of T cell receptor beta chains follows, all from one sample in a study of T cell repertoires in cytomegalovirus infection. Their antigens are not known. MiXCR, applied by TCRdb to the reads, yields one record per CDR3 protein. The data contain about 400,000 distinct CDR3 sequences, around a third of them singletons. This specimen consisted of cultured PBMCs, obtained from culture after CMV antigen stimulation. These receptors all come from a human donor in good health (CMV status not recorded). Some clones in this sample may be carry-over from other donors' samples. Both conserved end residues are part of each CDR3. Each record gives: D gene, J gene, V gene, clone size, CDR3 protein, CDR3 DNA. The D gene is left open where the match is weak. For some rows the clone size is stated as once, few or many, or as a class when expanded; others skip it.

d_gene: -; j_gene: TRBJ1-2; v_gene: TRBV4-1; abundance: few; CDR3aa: CASSQVATGYGYTF; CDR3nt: TGCGCCAGCAGCCAAGTCGCGACAGGCTATGGCTACACCTTC
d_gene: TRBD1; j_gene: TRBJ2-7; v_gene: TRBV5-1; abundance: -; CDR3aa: CASRVGTGVGYEQYF; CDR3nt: TGCGCCAGCAGGGTCGGGACAGGGGTTGGCTACGAGCAGTACTTC
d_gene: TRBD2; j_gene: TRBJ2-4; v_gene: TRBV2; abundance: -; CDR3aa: CASMGNLAGDTKNIQYF; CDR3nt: TGTGCCAGCATGGGAAACCTAGCGGGAGATACCAAAAACATTCAGTACTTC
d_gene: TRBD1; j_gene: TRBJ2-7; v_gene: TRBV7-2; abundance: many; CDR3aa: CASSPRPGQSVSYEQYF; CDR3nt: TGTGCCAGCAGCCCGCGCCCGGGACAGTCCGTCTCCTACGAGCAGTACTTC
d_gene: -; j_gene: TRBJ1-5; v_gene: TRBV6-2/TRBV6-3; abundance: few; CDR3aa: CASSYPGNQPQHF; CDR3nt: TGTGCCAGCAGTTATCCTGGCAATCAGCCCCAGCATTTT
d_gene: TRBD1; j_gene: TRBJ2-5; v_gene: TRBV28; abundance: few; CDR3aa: CASKTGGHAETQYF; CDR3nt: TGTGCCAGCAAAACAGGGGGCCATGCTGAGACCCAGTACTTC
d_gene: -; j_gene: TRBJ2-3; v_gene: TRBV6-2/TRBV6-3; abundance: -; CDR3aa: CASSYPLPVDTQYF; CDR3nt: TGTGCCAGCAGTTACCCGCTGCCGGTCGATACGCAGTATTTT
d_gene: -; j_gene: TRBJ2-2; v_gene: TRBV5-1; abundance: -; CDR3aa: CASSLDGSGTGELFF; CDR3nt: TGCGCCAGCAGCTTGGACGGGAGCGGCACCGGGGAGCTGTTTTTT
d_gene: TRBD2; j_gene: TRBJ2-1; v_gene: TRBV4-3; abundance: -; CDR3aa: CASSQELADYNEQFF; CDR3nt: TGCGCCAGCAGCCAAGAACTAGCGGACTACAATGAGCAGTTCTTC
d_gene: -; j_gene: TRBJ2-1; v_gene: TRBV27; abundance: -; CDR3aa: CATRKELANEQFF; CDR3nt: TGTGCCACCCGGAAGGAGTTGGCCAATGAGCAGTTCTTC
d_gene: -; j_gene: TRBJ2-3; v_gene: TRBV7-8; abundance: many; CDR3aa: CASSSGGTADTQYF; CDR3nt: TGTGCCAGCAGCTCCGGGGGGACAGCAGATACGCAGTATTTT
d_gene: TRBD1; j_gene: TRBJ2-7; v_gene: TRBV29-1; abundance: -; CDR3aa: CSVEVATGPYEQYF; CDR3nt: TGCAGCGTTGAAGTGGCGACAGGGCCCTACGAGCAGTACTTC
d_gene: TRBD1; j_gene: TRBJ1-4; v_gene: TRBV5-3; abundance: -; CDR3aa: CASSTTGGFTNEKLFF; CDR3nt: TGTGCCAGCAGTACGACAGGGGGATTTACTAATGAAAAACTGTTTTTT
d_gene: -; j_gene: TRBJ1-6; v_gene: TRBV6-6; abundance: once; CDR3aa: CASGPSSYNSPLHF; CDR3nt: TGTGCCAGCGGCCCGAGCTCCTATAATTCACCCCTCCACTTT
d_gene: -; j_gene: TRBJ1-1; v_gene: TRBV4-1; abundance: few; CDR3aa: CASSQLGTAEAFF; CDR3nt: TGCGCCAGCAGCCAGCTAGGGACCGCTGAAGCTTTCTTT
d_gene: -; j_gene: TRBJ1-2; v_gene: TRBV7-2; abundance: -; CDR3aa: CASSPQPLSYTF; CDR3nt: TGTGCCAGCAGCCCACAGCCGTTGAGCTACACCTTC
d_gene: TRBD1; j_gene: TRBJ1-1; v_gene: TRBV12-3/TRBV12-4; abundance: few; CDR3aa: CASSSSGTGHTEAFF; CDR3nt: TGTGCCAGCAGTTCCTCCGGGACAGGGCATACTGAAGCTTTCTTT
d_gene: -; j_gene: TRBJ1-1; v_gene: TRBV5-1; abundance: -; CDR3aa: CASSSGQHTEAFF; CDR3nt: TGCGCCAGCAGCTCAGGACAGCACACTGAAGCTTTCTTT
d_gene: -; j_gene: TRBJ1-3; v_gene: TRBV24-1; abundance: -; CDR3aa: CATSEQGAGNTIYF; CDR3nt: TGTGCCACCAGTGAACAGGGTGCTGGAAACACCATATATTTT
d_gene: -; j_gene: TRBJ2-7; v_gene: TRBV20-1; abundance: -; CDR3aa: CSALSDPYEQYF; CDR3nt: TGCAGTGCCCTGTCGGACCCCTACGAGCAGTACTTC
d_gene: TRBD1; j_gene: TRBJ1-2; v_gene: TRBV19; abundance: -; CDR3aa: CASSLDRGSYGYTF; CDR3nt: TGTGCCAGTAGCCTAGACAGGGGTTCCTATGGCTACACCTTC
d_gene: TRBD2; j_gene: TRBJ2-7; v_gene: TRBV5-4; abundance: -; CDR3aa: CASSLLAGRYEQYF; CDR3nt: TGTGCCAGCAGCTTGCTAGCGGGACGCTACGAGCAGTACTTC
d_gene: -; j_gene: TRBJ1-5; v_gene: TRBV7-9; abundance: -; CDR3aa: CASSLSGLAQPQHF; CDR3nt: TGTGCCAGCAGCTTATCAGGGTTGGCTCAGCCCCAGCATTTT
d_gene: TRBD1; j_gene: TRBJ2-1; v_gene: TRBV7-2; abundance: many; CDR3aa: CASSWGQGVGNEQFF; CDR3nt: TGTGCCAGCAGCTGGGGACAGGGTGTGGGCAATGAGCAGTTCTTC
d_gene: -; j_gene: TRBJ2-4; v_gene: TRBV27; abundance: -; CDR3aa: CASSLSDVAKNIQYF; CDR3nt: TGTGCCAGCAGTTTATCGGACGTAGCCAAAAACATTCAGTACTTC
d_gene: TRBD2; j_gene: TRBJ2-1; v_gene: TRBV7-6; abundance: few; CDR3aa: CASSLGGSVNEQFF; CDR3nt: TGTGCCAGCAGCTTAGGCGGGAGTGTCAATGAGCAGTTCTTC
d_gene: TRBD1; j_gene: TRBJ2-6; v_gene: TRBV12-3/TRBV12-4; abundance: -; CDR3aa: CASTGGSGANVLTF; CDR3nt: TGTGCCAGCACAGGGGGCTCTGGGGCCAACGTCCTGACTTTC
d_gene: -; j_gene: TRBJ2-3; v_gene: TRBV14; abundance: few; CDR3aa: CASSQDHLGLRTDTQYF; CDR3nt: TGTGCCAGCAGCCAAGATCACCTTGGGTTGCGCACAGATACGCAGTATTTT
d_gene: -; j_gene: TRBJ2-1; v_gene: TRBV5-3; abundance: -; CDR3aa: CASSPGLKSSYNEQFF; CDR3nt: TGTGCCAGCAGCCCAGGCCTCAAAAGCTCCTACAATGAGCAGTTCTTC
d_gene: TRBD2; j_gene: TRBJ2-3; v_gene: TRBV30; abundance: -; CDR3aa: CAWSPAGVWADTQYF; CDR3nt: TGTGCCTGGAGTCCAGCGGGAGTGTGGGCAGATACGCAGTATTTT
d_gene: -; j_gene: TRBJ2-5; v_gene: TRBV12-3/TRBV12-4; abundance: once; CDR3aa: CASSHGLASHSETQYF; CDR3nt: TGTGCCAGCAGTCACGGTCTAGCGTCGCACTCGGAGACCCAGTACTTC
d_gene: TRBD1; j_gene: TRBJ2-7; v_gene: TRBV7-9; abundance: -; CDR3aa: CASSQKDRGAYEQYF; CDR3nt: TGTGCCAGCAGCCAAAAAGACAGGGGAGCCTACGAGCAGTACTTC
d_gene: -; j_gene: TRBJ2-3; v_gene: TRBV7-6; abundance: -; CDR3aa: CASSGGDTQYF; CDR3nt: TGTGCCAGCAGCGGGGGGGATACGCAGTATTTT
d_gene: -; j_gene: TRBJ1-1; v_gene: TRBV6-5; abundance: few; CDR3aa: CASSYTLSTEAFF; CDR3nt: TGTGCCAGCAGTTACACGCTGAGCACTGAAGCTTTCTTT
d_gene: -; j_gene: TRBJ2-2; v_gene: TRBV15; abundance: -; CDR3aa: CATSREGSGNTGELFF; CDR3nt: TGTGCCACCAGCAGAGAAGGTTCAGGGAACACCGGGGAGCTGTTTTTT
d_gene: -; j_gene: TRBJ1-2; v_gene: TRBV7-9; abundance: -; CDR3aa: CASSLARAGDDYGYTF; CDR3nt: TGTGCCAGCAGCTTAGCGAGGGCAGGGGACGACTATGGCTACACCTTC
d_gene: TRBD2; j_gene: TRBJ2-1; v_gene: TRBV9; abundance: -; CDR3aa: CAGSRRTSGRLYNEQFF; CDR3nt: TGTGCCGGCAGCAGGCGGACTAGCGGGCGACTTTACAATGAGCAGTTCTTC
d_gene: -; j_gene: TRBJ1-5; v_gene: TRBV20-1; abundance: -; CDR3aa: CSAFVGRGDQPQHF; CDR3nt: TGCAGTGCTTTTGTCGGCAGGGGAGATCAGCCCCAGCATTTT
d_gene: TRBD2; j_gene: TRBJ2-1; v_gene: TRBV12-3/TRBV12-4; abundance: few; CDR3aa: CASSRWTSGRNEQFF; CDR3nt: TGTGCCAGCAGTCGGTGGACTAGCGGGAGGAATGAGCAGTTCTTC
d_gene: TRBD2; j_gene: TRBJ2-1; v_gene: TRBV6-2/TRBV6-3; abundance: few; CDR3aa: CASSYSLAGSSSYNEQFF; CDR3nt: TGTGCCAGCAGTTACTCCCTAGCGGGATCGAGCTCCTACAATGAGCAGTTCTTC
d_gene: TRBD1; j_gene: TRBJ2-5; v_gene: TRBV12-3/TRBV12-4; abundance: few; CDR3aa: CASRQGVGETQYF; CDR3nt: TGTGCCAGCAGGCAGGGGGTAGGGGAGACCCAGTACTTC
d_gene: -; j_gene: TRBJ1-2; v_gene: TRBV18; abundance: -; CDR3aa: CASSPPIGAFGYTF; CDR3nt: TGTGCCAGCTCACCACCGATTGGGGCTTTTGGCTACACCTTC
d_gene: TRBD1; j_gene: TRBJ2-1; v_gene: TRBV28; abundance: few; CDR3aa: CASSLYKYYRGVRKNEQFF; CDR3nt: TGTGCCAGCAGTTTATACAAATATTACAGGGGGGTCAGGAAAAATGAGCAGTTCTTC
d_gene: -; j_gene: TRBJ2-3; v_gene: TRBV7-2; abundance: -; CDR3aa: CASSDWESQDTQYF; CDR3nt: TGTGCCAGCAGCGACTGGGAGTCGCAGGATACGCAGTATTTT
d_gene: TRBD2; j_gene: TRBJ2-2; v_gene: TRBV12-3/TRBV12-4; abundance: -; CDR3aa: CASSWTSGSTGELFF; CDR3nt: TGTGCCAGCAGTTGGACTAGCGGGTCCACCGGGGAGCTGTTTTTT
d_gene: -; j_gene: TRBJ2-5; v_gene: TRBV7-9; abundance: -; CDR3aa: CASSLDEWRAVGETQYF; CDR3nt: TGTGCCAGCAGCTTAGATGAGTGGCGAGCGGTTGGAGAGACCCAGTACTTC
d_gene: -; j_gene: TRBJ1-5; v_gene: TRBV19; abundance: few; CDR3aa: CASTLTTGPYSNQPQHF; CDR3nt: TGTGCCAGTACATTGACTACAGGGCCTTATAGCAATCAGCCCCAGCATTTT
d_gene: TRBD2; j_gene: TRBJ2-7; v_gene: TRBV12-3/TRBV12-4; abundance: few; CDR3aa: CASSRGGAPYEQYF; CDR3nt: TGTGCCAGCAGCCGGGGGGGGGCTCCCTACGAGCAGTACTTC
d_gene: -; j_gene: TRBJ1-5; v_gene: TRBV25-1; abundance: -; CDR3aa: CASSESEIGWNQPQHF; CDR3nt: TGTGCCAGCAGTGAGAGTGAAATAGGGTGGAATCAGCCCCAGCATTTT
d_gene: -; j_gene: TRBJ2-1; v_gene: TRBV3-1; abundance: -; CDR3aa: CASSPFGSTTYNEQFF; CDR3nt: TGTGCCAGCAGCCCCTTCGGTTCAACGACCTACAATGAGCAGTTCTTC
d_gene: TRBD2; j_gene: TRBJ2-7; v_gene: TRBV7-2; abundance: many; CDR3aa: CASSLALSVSGSGSYEQYF; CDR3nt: TGTGCCAGCAGCTTAGCGCTAAGTGTTAGCGGGAGTGGTTCCTACGAGCAGTACTTC
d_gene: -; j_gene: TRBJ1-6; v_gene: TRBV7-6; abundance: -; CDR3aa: CASSLGRAGHNSPLHF; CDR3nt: TGTGCCAGCAGCTTAGGTCGGGCAGGGCATAATTCACCCCTCCACTTT
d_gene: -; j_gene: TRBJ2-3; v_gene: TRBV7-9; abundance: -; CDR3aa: CASSLAQSVNTDTQYF; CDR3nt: TGTGCCAGCAGCTTAGCGCAAAGCGTCAACACAGATACGCAGTATTTT
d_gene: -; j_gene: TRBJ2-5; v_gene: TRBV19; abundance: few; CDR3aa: CASSIWGAPTQHF; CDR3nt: TGTGCCAGTAGTATATGGGGCGCCCCGACCCAGCACTTC
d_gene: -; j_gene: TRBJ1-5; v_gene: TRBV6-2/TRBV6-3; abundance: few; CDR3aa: CASSQGEGNQPQHF; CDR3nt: TGTGCCAGCAGCCAAGGGGAGGGCAATCAGCCCCAGCATTTT
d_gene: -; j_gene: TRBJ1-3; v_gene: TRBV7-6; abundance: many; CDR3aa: CASSLGGLSSGNTIYF; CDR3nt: TGTGCCAGCAGCTTAGGTGGGCTCAGCTCTGGAAACACCATATATTTT
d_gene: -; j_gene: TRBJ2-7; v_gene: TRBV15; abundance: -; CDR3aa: CATVNAQGARTYEQYF; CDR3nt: TGTGCCACCGTCAACGCTCAGGGAGCGAGGACCTACGAGCAGTACTTC
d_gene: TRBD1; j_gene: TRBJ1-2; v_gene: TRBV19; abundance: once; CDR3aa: CASSPQRQGALGYTF; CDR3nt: TGTGCCAGTAGTCCACAGCGACAGGGGGCGCTTGGCTACACCTTC
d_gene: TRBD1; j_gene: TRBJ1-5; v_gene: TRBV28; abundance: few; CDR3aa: CASSRDRGPLPQPQHF; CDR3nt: TGTGCCAGCAGTCGCGACAGGGGGCCCCTCCCTCAGCCCCAGCATTTT
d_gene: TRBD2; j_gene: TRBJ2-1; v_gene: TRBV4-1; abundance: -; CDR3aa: CASSQEKLAGVQFF; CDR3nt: TGCGCCAGCAGCCAAGAAAAACTAGCGGGAGTGCAGTTCTTC